This TCR beta chain originates from a study of T-cell memory formation after mild COVID-19. Study results and limitations: There were some responding clones in pre-infection memory, which suggested that cross-reactive memory had joined. CD4/CD8 balance characterized clones contracting day 15 to 85, and CD4+ skew characterized later expanders.

This clonotype showed up many times. What it binds is unknown. This CDR3 is built from 13 residues. The germline CDR1 and CDR2 sequences are MNHEY and SMNVEV (reference sequence). The V and J ends lost 4 bases and 4 bases respectively, with 9 bases between them. Using its own MiXCR run on the 5' RACE reads, TCRdb lists one record per CDR3 protein. The sample includes 380,000 or so distinct CDR3 sequences, roughly an eighth of them seen just once. This sequence joins TRBV27 and TRBJ2-3; D call uncertain. The receptor's source is a man aged 18 to 29 who had mild COVID-19 (a few samples of this study predate the infection). Cell type and time point are not known. The sequenced material came from PBMCs or a T cell subset sorted from them (not recorded which). The CDR3 is CASSSASSDTQYF. The CDR3 nucleotides are TGTGCCAGCAGTTCCGCCTCGTCAGATACGCAGTATTTT.